The clone carrying this TCR beta chain occurred once. Its specificity is not known. This specimen comes from a study of CD8+ T cells in alopecia areata. Findings and limits, study-wide: Affected lesional scalp, above all in alopecia totalis/universalis, was more clonal than normal scalp.

V lost 0 bases, J lost 3 bases, and 9 bases lay in between. The CDR3 length is 14 residues. Germline CDR1 reads SGHNT; CDR2 reads YYREEE (reference sequence). Sequencing used cDNA as its template, made by extracting RNA and reverse transcribing it. The protocol was immunoSEQ multiplex PCR, while the TCRdb copy is restricted to in-frame clones and leaves out a portion. The sample has under 40,000 clones, more than 50% seen once. For about five of the biomarker-study patients, the CD4+ cells were further sorted so as to obtain CD25+CD127- cells. This chain joins TRBV5-4 and TRBJ1-2; D call uncertain. Input material: CD4+ Tregs sorted from blood. This sequence was found in a human donor with alopecia areata. DNA for the CDR3: TGTGCCAGCAGCTTGGGGCCCGCCTACTATGGCTACACCTTC. Residues: CASSLGPAYYGYTF.